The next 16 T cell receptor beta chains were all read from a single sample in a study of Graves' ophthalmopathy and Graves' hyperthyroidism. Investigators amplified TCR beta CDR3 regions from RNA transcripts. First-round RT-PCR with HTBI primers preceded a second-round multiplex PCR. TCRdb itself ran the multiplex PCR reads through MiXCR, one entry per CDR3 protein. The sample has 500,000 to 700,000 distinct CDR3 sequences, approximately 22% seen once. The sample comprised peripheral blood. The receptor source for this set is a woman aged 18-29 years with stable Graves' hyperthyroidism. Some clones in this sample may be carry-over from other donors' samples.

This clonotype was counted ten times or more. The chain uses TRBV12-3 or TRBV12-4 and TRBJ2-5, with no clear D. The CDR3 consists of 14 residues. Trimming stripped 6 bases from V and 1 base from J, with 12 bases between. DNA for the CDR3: TGTGCCAGCAGCCCCGGTTCTATCCAAGAGACCCAGTACTTC. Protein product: CASSPGSIQETQYF.

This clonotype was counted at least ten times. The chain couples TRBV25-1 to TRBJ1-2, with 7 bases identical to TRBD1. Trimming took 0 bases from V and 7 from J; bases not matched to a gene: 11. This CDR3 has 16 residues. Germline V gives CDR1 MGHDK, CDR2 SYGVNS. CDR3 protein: CASSEYPSTGTAGYTF. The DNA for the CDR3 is TGTGCCAGCAGTGAATATCCCTCCACCGGGACAGCTGGCTACACCTTC.

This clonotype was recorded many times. The CDR3 loop is CATHPRGTVHSSQHF. DNA for the CDR3: TGTGCCACCCATCCCCGCGGGACAGTCCATTCCTCCCAGCATTTT. This chain uses TRBV10-3 with TRBJ1-5, with 7 bases identical to TRBD1. Germline V gene data show CDR1 as ENHRY and CDR2 as SYGVKD. Losses at the gene ends were 10 bases for V and 11 bases for J; bases not matched to a gene: 20. The CDR3 loop spans 15 amino acids.

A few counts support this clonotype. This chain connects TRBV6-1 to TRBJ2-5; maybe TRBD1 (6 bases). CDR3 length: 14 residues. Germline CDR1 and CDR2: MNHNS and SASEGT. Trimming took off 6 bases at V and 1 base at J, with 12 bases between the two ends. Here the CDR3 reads CASRTGTSQETQYF. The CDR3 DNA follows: TGTGCCAGCAGGACAGGCACAAGCCAAGAGACCCAGTACTTC.

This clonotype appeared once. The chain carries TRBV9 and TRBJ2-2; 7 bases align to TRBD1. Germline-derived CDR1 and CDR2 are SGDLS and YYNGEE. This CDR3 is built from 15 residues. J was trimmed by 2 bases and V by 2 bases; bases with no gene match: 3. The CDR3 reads CASSVRQGNTGELFF. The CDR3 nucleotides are TGTGCCAGCAGCGTCCGACAGGGAAACACCGGGGAGCTGTTTTTT.

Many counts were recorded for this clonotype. The CDR3 DNA is TGCGCCAGCAACCCCCACGGTCTGAGGAGGGCTAGCGGGTATCAAGAGACCCAGTACTTC. Translation: CASNPHGLRRASGYQETQYF. This chain joins TRBV5-1 and TRBJ2-5; 8 bases fit TRBD2. Trimming at V came to 6 bases and at J to 2 bases, leaving 24 bases not matched to a gene. CDR1 and CDR2 from the germline V gene are SGHRS and YFSETQ. This CDR3 spans 20 amino acids.

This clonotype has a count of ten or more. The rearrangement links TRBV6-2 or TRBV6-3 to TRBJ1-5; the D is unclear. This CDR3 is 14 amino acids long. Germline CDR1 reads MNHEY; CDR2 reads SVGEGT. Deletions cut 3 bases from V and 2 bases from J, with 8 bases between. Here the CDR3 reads CASSYHYGNQPQHF. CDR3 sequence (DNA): TGTGCCAGCAGTTATCATTATGGCAATCAGCCCCAGCATTTT.

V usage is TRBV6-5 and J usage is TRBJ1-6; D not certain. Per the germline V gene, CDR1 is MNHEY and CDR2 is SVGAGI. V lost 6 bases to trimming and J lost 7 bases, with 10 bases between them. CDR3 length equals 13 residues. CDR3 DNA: TGTGCCAGCAGCCCCGGGGTGAATTCACCCCTCCACTTT. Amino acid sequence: CASSPGVNSPLHF.

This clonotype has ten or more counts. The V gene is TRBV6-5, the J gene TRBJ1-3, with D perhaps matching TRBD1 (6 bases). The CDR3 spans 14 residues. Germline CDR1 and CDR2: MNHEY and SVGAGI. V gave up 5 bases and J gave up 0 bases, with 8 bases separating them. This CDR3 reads CASSRTVSGNTIYF. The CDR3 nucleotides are TGTGCCAGCAGTAGGACAGTCTCTGGAAACACCATATATTTT.

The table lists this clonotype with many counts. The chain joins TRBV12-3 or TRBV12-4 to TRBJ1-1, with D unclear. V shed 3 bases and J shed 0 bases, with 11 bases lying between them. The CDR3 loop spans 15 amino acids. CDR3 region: CASSLEAGMNTEAFF. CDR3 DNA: TGTGCCAGCAGTTTGGAGGCGGGAATGAACACTGAAGCTTTCTTT.

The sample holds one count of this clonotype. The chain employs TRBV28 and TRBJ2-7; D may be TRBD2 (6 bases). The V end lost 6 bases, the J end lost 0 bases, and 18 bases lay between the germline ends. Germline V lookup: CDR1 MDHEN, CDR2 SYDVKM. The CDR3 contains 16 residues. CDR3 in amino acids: CASSHNGRDFSYEQYF. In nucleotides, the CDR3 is TGTGCCAGCAGCCATAACGGACGGGACTTCTCCTACGAGCAGTACTTC.

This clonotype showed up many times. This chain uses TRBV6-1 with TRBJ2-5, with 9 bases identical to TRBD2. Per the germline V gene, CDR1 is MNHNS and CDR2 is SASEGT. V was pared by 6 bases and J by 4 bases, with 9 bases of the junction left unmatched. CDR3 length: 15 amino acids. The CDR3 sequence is CASRTPAGGPETQYF. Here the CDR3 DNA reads TGTGCCAGCAGGACCCCTGCGGGGGGGCCAGAGACCCAGTACTTC.

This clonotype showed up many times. CDR3: CATSAGNSFEETQYF. DNA of the CDR3: TGTGCCACCAGCGCTGGTAATAGTTTTGAGGAGACCCAGTACTTC. The chain has TRBV15 and TRBJ2-5; D is unclear. Germline CDR1 reads LNHNV; CDR2 reads YYDKDF (reference sequence). The CDR3 loop spans 15 amino acids. Trimming took off 5 bases at V and 5 bases at J, with 18 bases between the two ends. Full variable domain (rest looked up from reference TRBV15 and TRBJ2-5): DAMVIQNPRYQVTQFGKPVTLSCSQTLNHNVMYWYQQKSSQAPKLLFHYYDKDFNNEADTPDNFQSRRPNTSFCFLDIRSPGLGDTAMYLCATSAGNSFEETQYFGPGTRLLVL.

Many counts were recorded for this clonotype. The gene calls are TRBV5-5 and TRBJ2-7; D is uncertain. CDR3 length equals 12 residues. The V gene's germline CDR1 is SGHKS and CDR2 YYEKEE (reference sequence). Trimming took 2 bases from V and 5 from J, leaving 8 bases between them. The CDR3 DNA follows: TGTGCCAGCAGCTTAGAAGGAGACGAGCAGTACTTC. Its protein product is CASSLEGDEQYF. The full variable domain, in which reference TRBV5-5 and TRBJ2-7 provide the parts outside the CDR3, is DAGVTQSPTHLIKTRGQQVTLRCSPISGHKSVSWYQQVLGQGPQFIFQYYEKEERGRGNFPDRFSARQFPNYSSELNVNALLLGDSALYLCASSLEGDEQYFGPGTRLTVT.

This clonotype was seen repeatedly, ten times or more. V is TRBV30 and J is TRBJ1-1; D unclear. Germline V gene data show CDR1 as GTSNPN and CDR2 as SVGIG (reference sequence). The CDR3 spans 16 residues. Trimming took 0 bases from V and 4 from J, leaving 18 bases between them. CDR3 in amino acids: CAWSVPGSPPGTEAFF. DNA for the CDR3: TGTGCCTGGAGTGTACCGGGCAGCCCTCCGGGCACTGAAGCTTTCTTT.

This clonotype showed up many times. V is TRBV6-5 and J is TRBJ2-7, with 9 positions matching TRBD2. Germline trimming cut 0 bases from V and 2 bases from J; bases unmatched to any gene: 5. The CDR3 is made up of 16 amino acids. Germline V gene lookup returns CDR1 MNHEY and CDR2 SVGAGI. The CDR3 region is CASSYSGGRDTYEQYF. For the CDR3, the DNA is TGTGCCAGCAGTTACTCGGGCGGGAGGGACACCTACGAGCAGTACTTC.